This T cell receptor (beta chain) comes out of a study of identical twins. Healthy Caucasians were all of the donors. It was template switching that added a universal primer site, and there were unique molecular identifiers on the cDNA. TCRdb reprocessed the 5' RACE reads via MiXCR and lists one record per CDR3 protein. This table has under 900,000 distinct CDR3 sequences, around an eighth appearing once. About this clonotype itself: Its specificity is not known.

General study findings and limits: Twin-shared out-of-frame alpha sequences showed excess low generation probability.

This CDR3 spans 15 amino acids. Trimming stripped 2 bases from V and 4 bases from J, with 13 bases between. Germline-derived CDR1 and CDR2 are SGHAT and FQNNGV. These same records also appear under a second study, on yellow fever vaccine responses in identical twins. This second report adds: After vaccination, twins' T cell response reportedly seemed partly convergent, partly personalized.

The sequencing input was PBMCs. The chain couples TRBV11-2 to TRBJ2-3; D is possibly TRBD1 (6 bases). This sequence was found in a woman aged 18-29 years in good health. The chain's CDR3 is CASSLLDRLPDTQYF. The CDR3 DNA sequence: TGTGCCAGCAGCTTATTGGACAGATTACCAGATACGCAGTATTTT.